The subject of this entry is one T cell receptor (beta chain). The table lists this clonotype with many counts. Its cognate antigen has yet to be identified. Base qualities were left out, and no much larger clone turns up one base away. The germline V gene specifies MNHEY as CDR1 and SVGEGT as CDR2. The junction carries 10 bases between V and J, which are trimmed by 2 bases and 2 bases respectively. The CDR3 has 15 amino acids, counting the end cysteine and phenylalanine. The kept DNA is CDR3 alone, 45 bases in frame from the first base. What this sample's time point label stands for: persistent/refractory GD, antithyroid drugs over 5 years with positive TRAb. For both TCR sequencing and RNA sequencing, RNA was extracted from PBMCs in TRIzol. The diagnosis of Graves' disease was made according to American Thyroid Association guidelines. Recruitment of patients was carried out at an endocrinology department in Xi'an, China. Each patient gave approximately 9 milliliters of peripheral blood, collected in an EDTA anticoagulant tube. PBMCs were isolated by Ficoll Paque Plus density gradient separation without further T cell sorting. An Agilent 2100 Bioanalyzer and agarose gel were used to assess RNA quality, and a NanoDrop 2000 was used to measure RNA concentration.

The data were taken from a study of regulatory T cells in long-lasting Graves disease (dated by TCRdb to 2020 to 2022). At the level of the whole study: Persistent Graves' disease was defined as persistently positive TSH receptor autoantibodies together with antithyroid drug treatment for over 5 years. The study took place in China and was registered as a clinical trial. Peripheral blood TCR sequencing and RNA sequencing compared persistent Graves' disease patients with newly diagnosed Graves' disease patients. A total of about 33 samples were covered by TCR sequencing, comprising around 13 persistent and roughly 20 newly diagnosed Graves' disease patients. In the clinical cohort, patients with persistent Graves' disease had used antithyroid drugs for an average of roughly ten years.

The method was multiplex PCR. The sequencer was an Illumina HiSeq 4000. CDR3 regions were amplified by Arm-PCR with iRepertoire HTBI primers to construct TCR beta libraries. Before sequencing, the PCR products underwent gel purification. The authors' analysis ran thus. Across samples, 60 to 80 TRBV and roughly 13 TRBJ segments were identified and used for gene usage analysis of CDR3 amino acid clonotypes. COPE and FqMerger were used to merge filtered high-quality paired reads into contigs. BLAST was used to align contigs to IMGT TRBV, TRBD and TRBJ reference genes, and CDR3 was defined according to IMGT. Clonotypes above 0.1% frequency were classified as highly expanded clones. Shannon entropy was used to measure repertoire diversity, and the Gini coefficient was used to measure V-J evenness. Clonotypes shared by more than one individual were considered public. The public reads were run again by TCRdb, first through fastp at Q25 and then through MiXCR, and only productive beta chains were kept. One record per CDR3 amino acid sequence lists the most common genes and DNA. These V and J calls are TCRdb output, not the study's own analysis. This sample comprises about 470,000 distinct CDR3 sequences, around 21% of them detected only once. The ten largest account for about 8.3% of the sample.

On the study overall, not on this receptor specifically: The authors noted that the small sample size was a limitation that may lower accuracy. Persistent disease showed preferential use of TRBV28, TRBJ1-2 and TRBJ2-5, whereas newly diagnosed disease favored TRBV20-1 and TRBJ2-1. Because the primary lesion, thyroid tissue, could not be accessed, the study looked at peripheral blood alone. Only the TCR beta chain was sequenced and analyzed. More public clonotypes were shared among persistent patients (roughly 2,700) than among newly diagnosed patients (more than 950). Persistent Graves' disease patients showed lower TCR Shannon entropy and fewer highly expanded clones than newly diagnosed patients, suggesting clonal expansion.

This sample comprised peripheral blood mononuclear cells (PBMCs), obtained when the disease was refractory, from a patient treated with antithyroid drugs. The V gene is TRBV6-2 or TRBV6-3 and the J gene is TRBJ1-5; the D gene identity is not certain. The receptor was derived from a female donor with Graves disease. The encoded CDR3 is CASSYRDRGNQPQHF. The sequenced DNA: TGTGCCAGCAGTTACCGCGACCGGGGCAATCAGCCCCAGCATTTT.